This TCR beta chain is drawn from a study of control samples from healthy donors and cancer patients. Some clones are missing from TCRdb's copy, which holds only in-frame ones; the method was immunoSEQ multiplex PCR. The table shows 89,000 or so clones, with more than 75% occurring only once. V was pared by 3 bases and J by 1 base, with 10 bases between. Germline CDR1 and CDR2: KGHDR and SFDVKD. This CDR3 is 15 amino acids long. This clonotype originated in a middle-aged man in good health. Sequencing was done on a sample of blood. V gene TRBV24-1 combines with J gene TRBJ2-3; D ambiguous. The CDR3 spells CATSDRSYGTDTQYF. CDR3 DNA: TGTGCCACCAGTGATCGATCGTACGGCACAGATACGCAGTATTTT.